This entry features one T cell receptor beta chain sequence. Its antigen remains unidentified. No much larger clone exists at a distance of one base, and base qualities are not known. The sample is drawn from a study of PD-1 blockade in classical Hodgkin lymphoma (dated by TCRdb to 2020 to 2022). Background for the entire study: Nivolumab dosing was 3 mg/kg intravenously every 2 weeks, continuing until either disease progression or unacceptable toxicity. The study used CyTOF and TCR beta sequencing to define a peripheral blood immune signature of response to PD-1 blockade in classical Hodgkin lymphoma.

The time point label of this sample denotes: cycle 1 day 1 (C1D1), immediately before nivolumab initiation. Every trial patient had relapsed following autologous stem cell transplantation, and prior brentuximab vedotin exposure was what differed among cohorts A, B and C. A Miltenyi CD4+ T cell isolation kit was used for magnetic negative selection to purify CD4+ T cells from thawed PBMCs. The trial cohort was composed of 56 patients with relapsed/refractory classical Hodgkin lymphoma, for whom complete response, partial response or progressive disease was recorded as best overall response. Single-agent nivolumab was administered to trial patients in the multi-cohort phase II CheckMate 205 trial. An independent review committee assessed best overall response by applying the 2007 International Working Group response criteria. Trial PBMCs were collected immediately before nivolumab initiation (C1D1) and during therapy at cycle 2 day 1 and cycle 4 day 1. Peripheral blood was collected in 8 mL Vacutainer Cell Preparation Tubes, from which PBMCs were isolated by centrifugation and then cryopreserved. Purified CD4+ and CD8+ fractions were prepared only for cases in which an additional PBMC sample was available. On LS columns in a quadroMACS separator, the magnetically labelled cells were depleted, and the flow-through was collected as the purified fraction.

The Qiagen DNeasy kit was used to extract genomic DNA both from unsorted PBMCs and from the negatively selected CD4+ and CD8+ fractions. TCR beta CDR3 regions were subjected to amplification by immunoSEQ multiplex PCR with primers that anneal to V and J segments. A synthetic immune receptor repertoire was used to minimize amplification bias, and any remaining bias was removed computationally after sequencing. The source study handled its data this way. Custom Python scripts were used to quantify repertoire diversity as the Shannon entropy index. The unsorted, CD4+ and CD8+ repertoires were each analyzed separately, with the exception of combined analyses, where CD4+ and CD8+ sequences were merged in silico. Clonal expansion was defined as a frequency increase of at least 2-fold after treatment compared with C1D1, and clones undetected at baseline were assigned a pseudocount of 0.5. Singleton clones were defined as clones with 0 or 1 copy at C1D1, and non-singleton clones were defined as clones with 2 or more copies. Clones expanded in unsorted samples were assigned a CD4+, CD8+ or unknown annotation through matching of protein sequences in sorted samples from the same patient. Wilcoxon tests on paired samples were used to test changes in diversity from C1D1 to C4D1. Here the immuneACCESS table is served through TCRdb, limited to in-frame sequences with V and J called. Missing clones are a known gap in these copies; in checked studies unresolved V genes cover under half, and the rest lacks a known reason. The DNA was the basis for D and trimming; V, J and clone size are from that table. The sample table lists about 12,000 clones, about nine tenths of them with a count of one. The ten largest clones add up to 0.5% of the sample.

The research as a whole found: Baseline TCR diversity was reported to be lower in newly diagnosed patients than in healthy donors, and even lower in relapsed/refractory patients. By C4D1, a significant rise was seen in CD4+ TCR diversity but not in CD8+ TCR diversity (p=0.0027 vs p=0.16), and the rise was most apparent among complete responders (p=0.02). Trial patients with a complete response had baseline diversity similar to that of newly diagnosed patients, while partial responders and progressors had significantly lower diversity. The study covered only a single clinical trial cohort, and the causes of the repertoire differences, possibly disease activity or prior therapy, were still not defined. Lower diversity was seen in patients whose nivolumab began less than 1 year after ASCT, and these patients were left out of later analyses so that immune reconstitution would not confound the results.

The germline V gene encodes CDR1 SGHRS and CDR2 YFSETQ. V is cut by 0 bases and J by 0 bases, and the space between the germline ends is 20 bases. Measured from the cysteine to the phenylalanine, the CDR3 is 19 residues long. Only CDR3 DNA is held: 57 bases, read in frame from base 1. The rearrangement combines TRBV5-1 with TRBJ2-3; the D gene assignment is ambiguous. Specimen: CD4+ T cells from blood, collected at baseline. This TCR was recovered from a human donor with classical Hodgkin lymphoma. The CDR3 reads as follows: CASSLGGLQYNLSTDTQYF. In nucleotide form, the sequence is TGCGCCAGCAGCTTGGGTGGCCTACAATATAACTTAAGCACAGATACGCAGTATTTT. Supplemented by the reference TRBV5-1 and TRBJ2-3 proteins around the CDR3, the complete variable domain is KAGVTQTPRYLIKTRGQQVTLSCSPISGHRSVSWYQQTPGQGLQFLFEYFSETQRNKGNFPGRFSGRQFSNSRSEMNVSTLELGDSALYLCASSLGGLQYNLSTDTQYFGPGTRLTVL.